A single TCR beta chain is shown here with its context. Its antigen is undetermined. Nobody wrote down the CMV serostatus of this donor. This specimen comes from a study of cytomegalovirus exposure and HLA in healthy donors. The primer mix had 60 Vbeta and 13 Jbeta primers. Only in-frame clones appear in the TCRdb table, and some are missing; sequencing was by immunoSEQ multiplex PCR. The sample holds more than 200,000 clones, 85% seen once. The CDR3 length is 15 residues. Germline assignment: CDR1 MDHEN and CDR2 SYDVKM. V was cut by 11 bases and J by 3 bases, with 23 bases left in between. Regarding the study as a whole: A later analysis linked a missense variant in DCLRE1C to the trimming of TCR beta V and J genes. The records held CMV serostatus as the only immune exposure information. Most TCRs appeared rarely, but some public TCRs recurred in many donors.

Input material: PBMCs. The chain employs TRBV28 and TRBJ2-7; perhaps TRBD1 as D (5 bases). This receptor was taken from a human donor in good health. Here the CDR3 reads CAVAPQGTVYYEQYF. DNA of the CDR3: TGTGCCGTAGCCCCCCAGGGTACAGTCTACTACGAGCAGTACTTC.